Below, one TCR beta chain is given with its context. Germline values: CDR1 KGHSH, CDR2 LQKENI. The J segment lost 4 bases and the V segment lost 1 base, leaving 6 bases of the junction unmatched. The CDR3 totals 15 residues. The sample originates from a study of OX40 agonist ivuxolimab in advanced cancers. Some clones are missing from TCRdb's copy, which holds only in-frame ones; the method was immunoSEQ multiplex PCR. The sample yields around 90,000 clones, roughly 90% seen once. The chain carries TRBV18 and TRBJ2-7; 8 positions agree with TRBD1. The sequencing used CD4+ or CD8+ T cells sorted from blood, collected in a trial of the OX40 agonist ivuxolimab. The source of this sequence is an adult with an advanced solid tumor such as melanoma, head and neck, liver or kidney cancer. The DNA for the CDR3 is TGTGCCAGCTCACCACGGCAGGGGGCTGGTTACGAGCAGTACTTC. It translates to CASSPRQGAGYEQYF.